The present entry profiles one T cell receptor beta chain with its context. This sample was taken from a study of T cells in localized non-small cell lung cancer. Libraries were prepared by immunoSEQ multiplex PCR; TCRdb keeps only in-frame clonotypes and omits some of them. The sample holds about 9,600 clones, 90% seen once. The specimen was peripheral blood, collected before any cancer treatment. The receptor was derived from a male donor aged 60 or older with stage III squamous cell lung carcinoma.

CDR3 sequence: CASSQGYSYEQYF. CDR3 in DNA: TGTGCCAGCAGCCAGGGATACTCCTACGAGCAGTACTTC. The chain has TRBV7-9 and TRBJ2-7, with D perhaps matching TRBD1 (5 bases). The germline V and J ends were trimmed by 5 bases and 0 bases, with 8 bases remaining between them. This CDR3 is 13 amino acids long. Germline CDR1 reads SEHNR; CDR2 reads FQNEAQ (reference sequence).